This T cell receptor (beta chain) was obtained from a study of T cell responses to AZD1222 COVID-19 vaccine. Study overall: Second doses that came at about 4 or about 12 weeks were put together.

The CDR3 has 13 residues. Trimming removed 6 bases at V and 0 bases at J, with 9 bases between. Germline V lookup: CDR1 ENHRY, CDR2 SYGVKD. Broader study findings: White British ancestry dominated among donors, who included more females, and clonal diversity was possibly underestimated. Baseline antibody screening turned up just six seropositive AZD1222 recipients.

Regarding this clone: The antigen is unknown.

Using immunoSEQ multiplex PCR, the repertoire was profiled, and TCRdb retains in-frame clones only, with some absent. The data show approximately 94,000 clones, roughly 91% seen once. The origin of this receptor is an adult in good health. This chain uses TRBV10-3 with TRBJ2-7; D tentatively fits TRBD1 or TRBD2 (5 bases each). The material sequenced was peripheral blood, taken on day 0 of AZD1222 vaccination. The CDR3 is CAIRGDGSYEQYF. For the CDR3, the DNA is TGTGCCATCAGGGGGGACGGCTCCTACGAGCAGTACTTC.